Sequencing of this T cell receptor beta chain was carried out in a study of cytomegalovirus exposure and HLA in healthy donors (dated by TCRdb to the late 2010s). For context, the study as a whole: In an earlier analysis of 587 of the donors, less than 350 Gb of sequence data and just under 120 million unique TCR beta sequences from about 180 million T cells were reported. Along with the approximately 650-subject first cohort, a separate validation cohort of over a hundred different subjects was used. A handful of DR-DQ haplotypes were treated as single units for association and clustering because of strong linkage in the cohort. The T cell repertoires of around 730 subjects were profiled by immunosequencing and related to cytomegalovirus serostatus. Of the approximately 400 genotyped donors, about 80% fell in the genetic ancestry cluster associated with self-reported Caucasian donors. Donor age, sex, ethnicity and CMV serostatus were collected together with the repertoire data. Every discovery cohort repertoire had been produced on one sequencing platform. In the later analysis, no new phenotypic data were used to find candidate immune exposures; instead, reliance was placed on TCR beta sequences and their occurrence across donors. To study patterns of TCR occurrence, a later analysis re-analyzed previously published TCR beta repertoires from 666 donors and added high-resolution HLA genotyping. A later genetic analysis took genome-wide SNP genotypes for about three fifths of the roughly 700 donors and used that subset as a discovery cohort. The study aimed to test whether signatures of past pathogen exposure could be identified by cataloging public T cell receptors. HLA typing covered class I and class II loci at four-digit resolution. An early release that covered about 640 HLA-typed donors contained 250 to 350 gigabases of sequencing data and about 93 million unique TCR sequences. Across some 400 genotyped donors of the cohort, an average of about 240,000 unique TCR beta nucleotide sequences per donor were sequenced, and roughly 20% of those sequences were non-productive. To predict cytomegalovirus infection status, the study combined high-throughput TCR immunosequencing, statistical association of individual TCRs with disease status, and machine learning. The number of donors typed differed by locus, with about 629-640 for A, B, C, DRB1 and DQB1, 522 for DQA1, 600 to 610 for DPA1, and approximately 470 for DPB1. An earlier analysis of 587 of the donors used high-throughput TCR beta sequencing to judge whether each TCR beta V gene segment behaved as functional or pseudogenic.

The cohort was made up of about 610 healthy bone marrow donors. Cohort members were all nominally healthy when sampled, although unrecorded immune exposures were likely present. The donor was CMV seronegative and was included in the group of 352 seronegative cohort members. A peripheral blood sample was provided by each donor, and peripheral blood mononuclear cells were used for TCR beta sequencing. The Qiagen DNeasy Blood Extraction Kit was used to extract genomic DNA from the blood cell samples. What the research found in general, with its limitations: A further reported finding was that TCR beta sequences accurately predicted the HLA-A and HLA-B alleles for most subjects in the first cohort. A later analysis associated about 18,000 TCR beta sequences with specific HLA alleles at a false discovery rate of 0.05. Only TCR beta chains were sequenced in this cohort, and the absence of alpha or paired-chain data limited detectable features. A later genetic analysis associated a missense DCLRE1C variant with V-gene and J-gene trimming of TCR beta chains, and an independent cohort replicated the association. Sequencing depth was assumed to be roughly uniform across donors in the presence/absence analyses, though that assumption may not hold. An earlier analysis of some 560 of the donors showed that most TCR beta V segments appeared in productive rearrangements either about 90% or about 30% of the time, which broadly matched IMGT annotations. Because some donors lacked HLA typing at each locus, the association tests relied only on the typed subset. The 87-base-pair reads could not distinguish some IMGT-functional V segments, including TRBV6-2 and TRBV6-3, so those segments were excluded. A later analysis found that TCR association rates varied across HLA loci, with DRB1 alleles showing the most associated TCRs and HLA-C alleles the fewest. A cluster of highly shared sequence variants was judged likely to represent a technical artifact of the sequencing pipeline. While some public TCRs were present in many individuals, most TCR sequences turned up only very rarely across donors. Compared with equally common non-associated chains, HLA-associated TCR beta chains in a later analysis were more clonally expanded and had lower generation probabilities. According to the authors, the approach could potentially be generalized to other disease states and immunological phenotypes. The study listed 164 TCR beta chains as associated with cytomegalovirus. Compared with the approximately 700-donor mean, donors in an Asian-associated ancestry cluster had fewer N-insertions in productive TCRs, according to a later genetic analysis. Linkage disequilibrium might explain the correlated functional status among segregating V segments, but an unknown experimental factor could not be excluded. Because counts were too low, some 16 rarely observed V segments, including chromosome 9 orphons, were excluded from the earlier analysis of a few hundred of the donors. In vitro tests confirmed that a few of the cytomegalovirus-associated TCR beta chains recognize cytomegalovirus antigens. When HLA alleles, especially DR and DQ, strongly co-occurred, attributing TCR associations to individual alleles was difficult. For the cohort, immune exposure information was limited to CMV serostatus. In a later analysis, several top co-occurrence clusters were reported to appear linked to parvovirus B19, influenza, CMV and Epstein-Barr virus. According to a later analysis, most CMV-associated TCR beta chains appeared to be HLA-restricted, and the HLA associations seemed to be driven largely by CMV exposure. The classifier was reported to diagnose cytomegalovirus status with high specificity and sensitivity in both the original and validation cohorts.

The germline V end is reduced by 4 bases and the J end by 7 bases; junction bases left unmatched: 14. Its CDR3 holds 16 amino acids, cysteine through phenylalanine. Of the read, only the CDR3 DNA is kept; its 48 bases are in frame from base 1. For CDR1 and CDR2, the germline V gene lists SGHTS and YDEGEE. Library method: the immunoSEQ multiplex PCR assay. The multiplex PCR relied on a mix of 60 forward primers for TCR Vbeta segments and 13 reverse primers for TCR Jbeta segments. A multiplex PCR assay on genomic DNA amplified the CDR3 region of rearranged TCR beta genes. On the Illumina HiSeq System, the amplified TCR beta libraries were sequenced as 87-base-pair reads. The source study handled its data this way. A later analysis counted around 72 million unique TCR beta chains across the 666 repertoires, and around 9.9 million of these chains were shared by at least two donors. Raw reads were error-corrected and collapsed into unique sequences with a nearest-neighbor algorithm that merged closely related sequences to remove PCR and sequencing errors. CDR3 sequences were aligned to IMGT reference sequences to assign V, D and J gene segments. For a sequence to be retained, a match of at least six nucleotides to both a V gene segment and a J gene segment was required. A rearrangement counted as productive if the CDR3 had no stop codons and remained in frame with V and J, and every other rearrangement counted as non-productive. Following IMGT convention, CDR3 was defined as the stretch from the second conserved V-encoded cysteine to the conserved J-encoded phenylalanine. The earlier analysis of approximately 500 of the donors excluded sequences that lacked an unambiguous match to a single V gene segment. In an earlier analysis of approximately 590 of the donors, V segments were called functional above 56.7% productive rearrangements and were called segregating when the between-donor standard deviation exceeded 5%. To diagnose cytomegalovirus status from the catalog of TCR beta chain sequences, a statistical classification framework was built. V and J gene assignment, in a later analysis, came from comparing TCR nucleotide sequences with IMGT/GENE-DB human TR gene sequences. Using the TCRdist pipeline, a later analysis assigned CDR3 sequences along with most-parsimonious VDJ recombination scenarios. In a later analysis, each TCR beta chain was defined by its CDR3 amino acid sequence together with its V-gene family, and reads without a unique V-gene family were excluded. To address suspected cross-contamination and a sequencing artifact, a later analysis removed some 620 highly shared, low-generation-probability nucleotide sequences. In a later analysis, a clonal expansion index was calculated for each public chain from normalized within-repertoire ranks of inferred template counts. Generation probabilities in a later analysis came from a VDJ recombination model fitted to out-of-frame rearrangements, and those results were checked against IGoR. In a later analysis, hypergeometric tests were used to score TCR-TCR, TCR-HLA and TCR-CMV co-occurrence, with a repertoire-size bias correction applied to TCR pairs. In a later analysis, false discovery rates were estimated by permuting HLA or CMV assignments 20 times. In a later analysis, co-occurring TCRs were grouped using DBSCAN, and TCRdist sequence similarity was added for clustering within HLA-allele-positive subsets. Repertoires with fewer than 30,000 or more than 120,000 public chains, plus five repertoires with anomalous nucleotide sharing, were excluded from co-occurrence clustering. TCRdb stores this immuneACCESS table with in-frame sequences only. Part of the clones is absent; in the studies checked, under half of the shortfall reflects unresolved V genes, and no reason is known for the rest. From that table come the V and J calls and clone size; the DNA was used to work out D and trimming. Across this sample there are over 150,000 clones, with roughly 80% seen only once. The top ten clonotypes cover about 4.4% of the sample.

Of note for this clone: Its cognate antigen has yet to be identified. The input lacks base qualities; no much larger clone sits a single base away.

The rearranged chain carries TRBV5-8 and TRBJ1-2; 9 bases in the middle match TRBD1. Specimen: PBMCs. This sequence was found in a middle-aged man in good health and CMV-seronegative. This receptor carries the CDR3 CASSANRGQGSSGYTF. The sequenced DNA is TGTGCCAGCAGCGCGAACAGAGGACAGGGGAGCAGTGGCTACACCTTC.